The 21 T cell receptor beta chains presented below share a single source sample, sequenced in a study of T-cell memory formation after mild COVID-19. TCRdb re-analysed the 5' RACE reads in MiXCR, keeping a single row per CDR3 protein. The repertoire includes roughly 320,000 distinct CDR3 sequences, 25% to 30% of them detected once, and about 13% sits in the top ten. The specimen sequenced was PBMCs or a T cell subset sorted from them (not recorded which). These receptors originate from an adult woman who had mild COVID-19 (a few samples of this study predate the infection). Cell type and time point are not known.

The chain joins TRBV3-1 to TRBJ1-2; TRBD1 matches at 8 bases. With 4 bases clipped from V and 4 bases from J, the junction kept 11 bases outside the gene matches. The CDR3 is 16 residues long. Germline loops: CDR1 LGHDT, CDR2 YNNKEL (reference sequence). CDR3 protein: CASSPQRTGFIYGYTF. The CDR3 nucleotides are TGTGCCAGCAGCCCTCAGAGGACAGGGTTCATCTATGGCTACACCTTC.

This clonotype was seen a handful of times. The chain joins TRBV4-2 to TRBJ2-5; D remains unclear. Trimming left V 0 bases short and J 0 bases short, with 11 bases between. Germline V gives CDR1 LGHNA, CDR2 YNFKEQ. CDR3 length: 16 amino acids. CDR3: CASSQDLSTYQETQYF. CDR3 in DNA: TGTGCCAGCAGCCAAGATCTGAGTACATACCAAGAGACCCAGTACTTC.

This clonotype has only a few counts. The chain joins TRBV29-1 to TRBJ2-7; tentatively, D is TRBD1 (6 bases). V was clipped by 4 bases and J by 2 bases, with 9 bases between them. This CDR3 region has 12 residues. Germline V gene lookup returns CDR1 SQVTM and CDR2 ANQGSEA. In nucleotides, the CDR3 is TGCAGCGTTGCATCAGGGGCCTACGAGCAGTACTTC. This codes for CSVASGAYEQYF.

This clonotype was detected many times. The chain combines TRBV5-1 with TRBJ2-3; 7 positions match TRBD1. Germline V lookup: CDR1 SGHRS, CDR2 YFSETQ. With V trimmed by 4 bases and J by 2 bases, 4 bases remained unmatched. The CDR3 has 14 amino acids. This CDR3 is CASSPGQATDTQYF. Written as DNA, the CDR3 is TGCGCCAGCAGCCCTGGACAGGCCACAGATACGCAGTATTTT.

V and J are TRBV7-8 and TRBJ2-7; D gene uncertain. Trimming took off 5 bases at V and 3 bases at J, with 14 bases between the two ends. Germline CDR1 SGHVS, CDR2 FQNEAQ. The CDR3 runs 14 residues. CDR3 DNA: TGTGCCAGCAGCCCGGACGGCGGATACTACGAGCAGTACTTC. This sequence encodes CASSPDGGYYEQYF.

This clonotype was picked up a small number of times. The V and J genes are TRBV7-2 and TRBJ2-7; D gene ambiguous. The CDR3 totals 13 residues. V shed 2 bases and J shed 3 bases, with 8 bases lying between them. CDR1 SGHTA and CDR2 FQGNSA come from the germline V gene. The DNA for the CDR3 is TGTGCCAGCAGCTTACCTCCTCTCTACGAGCAGTACTTC. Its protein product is CASSLPPLYEQYF.

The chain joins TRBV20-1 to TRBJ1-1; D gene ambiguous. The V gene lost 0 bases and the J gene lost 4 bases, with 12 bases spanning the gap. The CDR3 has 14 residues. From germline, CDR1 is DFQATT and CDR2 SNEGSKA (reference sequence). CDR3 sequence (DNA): TGCAGTGCTAGAGAACGCCACAGATTCACTGAAGCTTTCTTT. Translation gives CSARERHRFTEAFF.

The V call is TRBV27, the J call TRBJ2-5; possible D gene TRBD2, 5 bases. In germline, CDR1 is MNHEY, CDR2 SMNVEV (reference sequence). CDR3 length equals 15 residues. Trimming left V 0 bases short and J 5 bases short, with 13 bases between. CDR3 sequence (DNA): TGTGCCAGCAGTTTATCACGGAGGACGGGGGAGACCCAGTACTTC. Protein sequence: CASSLSRRTGETQYF.

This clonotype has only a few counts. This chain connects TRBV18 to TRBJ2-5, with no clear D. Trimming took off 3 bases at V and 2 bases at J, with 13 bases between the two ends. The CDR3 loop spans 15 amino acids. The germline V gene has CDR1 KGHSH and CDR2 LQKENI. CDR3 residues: CASSPSLRRQETQYF. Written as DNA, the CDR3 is TGTGCCAGCTCACCTTCGTTGAGGCGACAAGAGACCCAGTACTTC.

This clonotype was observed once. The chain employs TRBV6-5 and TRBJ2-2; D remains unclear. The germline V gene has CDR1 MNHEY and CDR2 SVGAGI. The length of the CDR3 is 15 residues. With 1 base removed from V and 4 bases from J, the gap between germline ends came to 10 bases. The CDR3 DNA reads TGTGCCAGCAGTTACTTCCTCCAGAGCACCGGGGAGCTGTTTTTT. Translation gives CASSYFLQSTGELFF.

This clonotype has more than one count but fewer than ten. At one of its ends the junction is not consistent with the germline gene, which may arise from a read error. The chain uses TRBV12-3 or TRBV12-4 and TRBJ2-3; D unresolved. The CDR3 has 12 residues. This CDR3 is CASSPQPATTLF. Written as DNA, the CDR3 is TGTGCCAGCAGCCCTCAACCGGCCACCACTCTTTTT.

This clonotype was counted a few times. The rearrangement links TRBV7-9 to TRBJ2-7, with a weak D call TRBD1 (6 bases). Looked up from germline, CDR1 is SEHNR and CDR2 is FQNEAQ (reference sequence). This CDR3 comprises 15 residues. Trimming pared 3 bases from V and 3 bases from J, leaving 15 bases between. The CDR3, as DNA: TGTGCCAGCAGCTTTCTTGTCGCAGGGGACTACGAGCAGTACTTC. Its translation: CASSFLVAGDYEQYF.

The chain's CDR3 is CASREDRPNYGYTF. The CDR3 DNA reads TGTGCCAGCAGGGAGGACAGGCCTAACTATGGCTACACCTTC. The chain joins TRBV25-1 to TRBJ1-2; 7 bases match TRBD1. J was trimmed by 0 bases and V by 6 bases; bases with no gene match: 4. This CDR3 spans 14 amino acids. From germline, CDR1 is MGHDK and CDR2 SYGVNS.

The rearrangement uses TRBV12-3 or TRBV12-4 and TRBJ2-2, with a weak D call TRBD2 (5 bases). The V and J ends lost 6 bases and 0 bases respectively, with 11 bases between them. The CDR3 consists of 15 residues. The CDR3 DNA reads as TGTGCCAGCAGACCGGACTCCGCGAACACCGGGGAGCTGTTTTTT. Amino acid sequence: CASRPDSANTGELFF.

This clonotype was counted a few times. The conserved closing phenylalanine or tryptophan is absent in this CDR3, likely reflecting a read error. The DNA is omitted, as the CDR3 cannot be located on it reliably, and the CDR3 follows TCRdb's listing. The CDR3 here is CSASRGDRGPDQH. The rearrangement joins TRBV20-1 to TRBJ2-1; no check of the table's D call, TRBD1, against the DNA was made. Germline-derived CDR1 and CDR2 are DFQATT and SNEGSKA (reference sequence). The length of the CDR3 is 13 amino acids, counting both ends.

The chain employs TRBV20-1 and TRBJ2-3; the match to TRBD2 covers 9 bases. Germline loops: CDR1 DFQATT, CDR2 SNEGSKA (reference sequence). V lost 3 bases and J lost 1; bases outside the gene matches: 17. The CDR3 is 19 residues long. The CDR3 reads CSASPRGGTSMWGTDTQYF. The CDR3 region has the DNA TGCAGTGCTAGCCCCCGAGGGGGGACTAGCATGTGGGGCACAGATACGCAGTATTTT.

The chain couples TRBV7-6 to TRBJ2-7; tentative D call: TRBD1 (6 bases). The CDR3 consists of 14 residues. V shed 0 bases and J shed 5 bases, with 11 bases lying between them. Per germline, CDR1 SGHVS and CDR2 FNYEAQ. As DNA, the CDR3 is TGTGCCAGCAGCTTAGCAGGGACATCGCACGAGCAGTACTTC. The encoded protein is CASSLAGTSHEQYF.

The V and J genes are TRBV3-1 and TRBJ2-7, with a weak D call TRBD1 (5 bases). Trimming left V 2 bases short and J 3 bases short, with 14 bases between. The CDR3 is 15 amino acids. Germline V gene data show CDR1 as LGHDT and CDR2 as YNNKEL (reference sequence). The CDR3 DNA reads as TGTGCCAGCAGCCAATACCGCCAGGGCTTCTACGAGCAGTACTTC. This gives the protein CASSQYRQGFYEQYF.

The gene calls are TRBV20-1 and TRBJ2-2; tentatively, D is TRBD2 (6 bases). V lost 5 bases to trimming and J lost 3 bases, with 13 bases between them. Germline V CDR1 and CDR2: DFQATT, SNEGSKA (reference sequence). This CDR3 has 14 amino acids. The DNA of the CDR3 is TGCAGTGCTGTCGACGGGGGTGACACCGGGGAGCTGTTTTTT. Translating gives CSAVDGGDTGELFF.

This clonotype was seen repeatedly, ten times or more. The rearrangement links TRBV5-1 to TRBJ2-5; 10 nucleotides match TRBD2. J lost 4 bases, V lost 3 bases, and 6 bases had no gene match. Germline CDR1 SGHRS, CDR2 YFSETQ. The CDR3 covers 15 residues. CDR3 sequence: CASSSKRGGRETQYF. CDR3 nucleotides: TGCGCCAGCAGCTCCAAGCGGGGGGGACGAGAGACCCAGTACTTC.

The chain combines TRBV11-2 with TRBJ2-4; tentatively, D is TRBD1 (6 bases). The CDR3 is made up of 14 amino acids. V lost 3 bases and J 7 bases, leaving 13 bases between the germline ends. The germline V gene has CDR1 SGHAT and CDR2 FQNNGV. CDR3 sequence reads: CASSFQGINNIQYF. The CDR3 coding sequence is TGTGCCAGCAGCTTCCAGGGGATAAACAACATTCAGTACTTC.